These 24 T cell receptor beta chains originate from one sample sequenced in a study of cytomegalovirus exposure and HLA in healthy donors. Vbeta (60) and Jbeta (13) primers were used in the PCR. TCRdb's copy holds only in-frame clones and misses some; the assay was immunoSEQ multiplex PCR. Of roughly 97,000 clones in the sample, about a tenth are singletons; the top ten hold 4.5% to 6.5%. The sequenced sample consisted of PBMCs. These receptors all come from a man between 45 and 60 years old in good health and CMV-seropositive.

V is TRBV7-9 and J is TRBJ2-3; TRBD1 matches 7 bases. Trimming took 6 bases from V and 3 from J; bases not matched to a gene: 9. CDR1 and CDR2 from the germline V gene are SEHNR and FQNEAQ (reference sequence). CDR3 length: 15 residues. CDR3 amino acids: CASSLQGIGTDTQYF. The CDR3 DNA follows: TGTGCCAGCAGTCTACAGGGGATCGGGACAGATACGCAGTATTTT.

CDR3 sequence (DNA): TGTGCCAGCAGCTTAGCGGGGGGGCGCGTAGACTATGGCTACACCTTC. This translates into CASSLAGGRVDYGYTF. The chain is built from TRBV7-9 and TRBJ1-2; a weak D match, TRBD1 (6 bases). The CDR3 totals 16 residues. Germline CDR1 and CDR2: SEHNR and FQNEAQ (reference sequence). V lost 0 bases and J 3 bases, leaving 14 bases between the germline ends.

There are a few counts of this clone. This chain connects TRBV6-1 to TRBJ1-5; TRBD1 is a possible D gene (5 bases). Between the trimmed V and J ends, which lost 4 bases and 7 bases, there was a span of 29 bases. The CDR3 sequence is 19 residues long. In germline, CDR1 is MNHNS, CDR2 SASEGT. Here the CDR3 DNA reads TGTGCCAGCAGTGGGGGGAAGGGCTATGAGGCGGGGTGGGGGCAGCCCCAGCATTTT. Translation: CASSGGKGYEAGWGQPQHF.

The rearrangement joins TRBV5-6 to TRBJ1-2, with 8 bases aligning to TRBD1. V gave up 2 bases and J gave up 13 bases; unmatched junction bases: 13. CDR3 length equals 14 residues. The germline gives CDR1 SGHDT, CDR2 YYEEEE. DNA of the CDR3: TGTGCCAGCAGCTTTCGAAGTGGCCAGGGGGCGTCCACCTTC. Translating gives CASSFRSGQGASTF. The full variable domain, completed using reference TRBV5-6 and TRBJ1-2, is DAGVTQSPTHLIKTRGQQVTLRCSPKSGHDTVSWYQQALGQGPQFIFQYYEEEERQRGNFPDRFSGHQFPNYSSELNVNALLLGDSALYLCASSFRSGQGASTFGSGTRLTVV.

This clone was detected only a few times. This sequence joins TRBV9 and TRBJ1-1, with D possibly matching TRBD1 (6 bases). From germline, CDR1 is SGDLS and CDR2 YYNGEE. There are 13 residues in the CDR3. The V end lost 4 bases, the J end lost 6 bases, and 13 bases lay between the germline ends. The CDR3 is CASSPQAGAEAFF. CDR3 nucleotide sequence: TGTGCCAGCAGCCCCCAAGCAGGGGCTGAAGCTTTCTTT.

A single count supports this clone. This chain connects TRBV28 to TRBJ1-2; 9 nucleotides agree with TRBD1. CDR3 length equals 14 residues. The germline V gene has CDR1 MDHEN and CDR2 SYDVKM. V lost 4 bases, J lost 7 bases, and 7 bases stayed unmatched. CDR3: CASSSWDRASGYTF. DNA for the CDR3: TGTGCCAGCAGTTCCTGGGACAGGGCCAGTGGCTACACCTTC.

This rearrangement joins TRBV2 to TRBJ1-1; TRBD1 might be the D (6 bases). The CDR3 totals 13 residues. Between the trimmed V and J ends, which lost 7 bases and 1 base, there was a span of 10 bases. Looked up from germline, CDR1 is SNHLY and CDR2 is FYNNEI. The CDR3 here is CASTGAPNTEAFF. CDR3 coding DNA: TGTGCCAGCACAGGGGCTCCGAACACTGAAGCTTTCTTT.

V and J are TRBV28 and TRBJ2-5; D may be TRBD2 (6 bases). Between the trimmed V and J ends, which lost 3 bases and 0 bases, there was a span of 14 bases. CDR1 is MDHEN, CDR2 SYDVKM, per germline. The CDR3 is 16 amino acids. CDR3 protein: CASSLARLVYQETQYF. For the CDR3, the DNA is TGTGCCAGCAGTTTGGCCCGACTAGTGTACCAAGAGACCCAGTACTTC. The whole variable domain, remainder taken from reference TRBV28 and TRBJ2-5, is DVKVTQSSRYLVKRTGEKVFLECVQDMDHENMFWYRQDPGLGLRLIYFSYDVKMKEKGDIPEGYSVSREKKERFSLILESASTNQTSMYLCASSLARLVYQETQYFGPGTRLLVL.

This clone has only a few counts. The V call is TRBV27, the J call TRBJ2-7; 7 bases are shared with TRBD1. The germline V gene has CDR1 MNHEY and CDR2 SMNVEV (reference sequence). Trimming took 6 bases from V and 2 from J; bases not matched to a gene: 7. This CDR3 spans 14 amino acids. This chain's CDR3 is CASRNGQAAYEQYF. The CDR3 nucleotides are TGTGCCAGCAGGAATGGACAGGCTGCCTACGAGCAGTACTTC.

There are a few counts of this clone. The chain recombines TRBV7-3 with TRBJ2-7, with TRBD2 matching over 13 bases. J lost 8 bases, V lost 4 bases, and 8 bases had no gene match. CDR1 and CDR2 (germline): SGHTA, FQGTGA. The length of the CDR3 is 15 residues. This CDR3 is CASSSEGLAGDKQYF. The CDR3 DNA is TGTGCCAGCAGCTCCGAAGGACTAGCGGGAGATAAGCAGTACTTC.

The chain employs TRBV11-2 and TRBJ2-3; D perhaps matches TRBD1 (6 bases). The CDR3 length is 14 residues. The ends were cut back, 7 bases at V and 8 bases at J, with 19 bases in the middle. CDR1 SGHAT and CDR2 FQNNGV come from the germline V gene. CDR3 amino acids: CASTSAQGAATQYF. The CDR3, as DNA: TGTGCCAGCACCTCGGCACAGGGTGCAGCTACGCAGTATTTT. The whole variable domain, filled in from reference TRBV11-2 and TRBJ2-3, reads EAGVAQSPRYKIIEKRQSVAFWCNPISGHATLYWYQQILGQGPKLLIQFQNNGVVDDSQLPKDRFSAERLKGVDSTLKIQPAKLEDSAVYLCASTSAQGAATQYFGPGTRLTVL.

This clone was seen a handful of times. The genes are TRBV2 and TRBJ2-2; D might be TRBD1 (6 bases). The germline CDR1 and CDR2 sequences are SNHLY and FYNNEI. With 2 bases removed from V and 4 bases from J, the gap between germline ends came to 11 bases. The CDR3 contains 15 residues. DNA of the CDR3: TGTGCCAGCAGTGAATTGGGGGCGAGCACCGGGGAGCTGTTTTTT. It translates to CASSELGASTGELFF.

The V and J genes are TRBV28 and TRBJ2-7; D gene uncertain. The germline V gene has CDR1 MDHEN and CDR2 SYDVKM. The CDR3 contains 16 residues. V lost 6 bases and J lost 1, with 19 bases in between. The CDR3 region is CASSSLLGPRSYEQYF. The CDR3 DNA reads as TGTGCCAGCAGCTCGCTCTTGGGCCCGAGATCCTACGAGCAGTACTTC. Complete variable domain (other parts from reference TRBV28 and TRBJ2-7): DVKVTQSSRYLVKRTGEKVFLECVQDMDHENMFWYRQDPGLGLRLIYFSYDVKMKEKGDIPEGYSVSREKKERFSLILESASTNQTSMYLCASSSLLGPRSYEQYFGPGTRLTVT.

The rearrangement links TRBV19 to TRBJ1-5; TRBD1 matches at 9 bases. Germline CDR1 and CDR2: LNHDA and SQIVND (reference sequence). The V segment lost 3 bases and the J segment 5 bases; nucleotides outside the gene matches: 2. This CDR3 has 14 residues. CDR3 region: CASSIWTGDQPQHF. CDR3 nucleotides: TGTGCCAGTAGTATTTGGACAGGGGATCAGCCCCAGCATTTT.

This chain joins TRBV19 and TRBJ2-3, with TRBD1 matching over 8 bases. The germline CDR1 and CDR2 sequences are LNHDA and SQIVND (reference sequence). The CDR3 extends over 16 amino acids. V lost 7 bases, J lost 2 bases, and 11 bases stayed unmatched. The CDR3 region is CASTPGQGIITDTQYF. The CDR3 DNA is TGTGCCAGTACCCCTGGACAGGGTATTATCACAGATACGCAGTATTTT. The complete variable domain, with remaining parts taken from reference TRBV19 and TRBJ2-3, reads DGGITQSPKYLFRKEGQNVTLSCEQNLNHDAMYWYRQDPGQGLRLIYYSQIVNDFQKGDIAEGYSVSREKKESFPLTVTSAQKNPTAFYLCASTPGQGIITDTQYFGPGTRLTVL.

This clone was picked up a small number of times. The chain uses TRBV6-5 and TRBJ1-4, with 8 positions matching TRBD1. V lost 2 bases, J lost 13 bases, and 12 bases stayed unmatched. Germline V gene data show CDR1 as MNHEY and CDR2 as SVGAGI. This CDR3 comprises 15 residues. For the CDR3, the DNA is TGTGCCAGCAGTTACGGGGGGGACAGGCTTGCGCGACTGTTTTTT. This sequence encodes CASSYGGDRLARLFF.

Regarding this clone: At one end, the junction sequence differs from germline, possibly due to a read error. The V call is TRBV30, the J call TRBJ1-2, with 7 bases identical to TRBD1. Germline CDR1 and CDR2: GTSNPN and SVGIG (reference sequence). The length of the CDR3 is 14 residues. CDR3 nucleotide sequence: TGTGCCTGGAAAGGACAGGAGTATAACTATGCCTACACCTTC. Amino acid sequence: CAWKGQEYNYAYTF. Complete variable domain (other parts from reference TRBV30 and TRBJ1-2): SQTIHQWPATLVQPVGSPLSLECTVEGTSNPNLYWYRQAAGRGLQLLFYSVGIGQISSEVPQNLSASRPQDRQFILSSKKLLLSDSGFYLCAWKGQEYNYAYTFGSGTRLTVV.

This clone was seen only a few times. The chain recombines TRBV9 with TRBJ2-1; 9 positions agree with TRBD2. Per the germline V gene, CDR1 is SGDLS and CDR2 is YYNGEE. This CDR3 spans 15 amino acids. J was trimmed by 3 bases and V by 2 bases; bases with no gene match: 3. The CDR3 spells CASSVASGVYNEQFF. DNA for the CDR3: TGTGCCAGCAGCGTCGCTAGCGGGGTCTACAATGAGCAGTTCTTC.

This clone was counted only a few times. The V call is TRBV11-2, the J call TRBJ1-2; D possibly corresponds to TRBD1 (6 bases). Looked up from germline, CDR1 is SGHAT and CDR2 is FQNNGV. The CDR3 totals 14 residues. The V end lost 0 bases, the J end lost 6 bases, and 11 bases lay between the germline ends. This chain's CDR3 is CASSLDIGQNGYTF. CDR3 sequence (DNA): TGTGCCAGCAGCTTAGATATAGGACAGAATGGCTACACCTTC.

The rearrangement joins TRBV27 to TRBJ2-1, with TRBD2 matching over 9 bases. The J segment lost 6 bases and the V segment lost 2 bases, leaving 2 bases of the junction unmatched. The germline V gene encodes CDR1 MNHEY and CDR2 SMNVEV (reference sequence). This CDR3 has 14 residues. In nucleotides, the CDR3 is TGTGCCAGCAGTTTAGCACTAGCGGGCAATGAGCAGTTCTTC. Translation: CASSLALAGNEQFF.

This sequence joins TRBV5-8 and TRBJ1-5, with 7 bases matching TRBD1. This CDR3 has 17 amino acids. From germline, CDR1 is SGHTS and CDR2 YDEGEE. J gave up 0 bases and V 1 base, and 7 bases lay outside the gene matches. The CDR3 bases are TGTGCCAGCAGCTTGATGGGACAGCCTTATAGCAATCAGCCCCAGCATTTT. Amino acid sequence: CASSLMGQPYSNQPQHF.

This clone appeared a few times. The CDR3 loop reads CASSLSPQGLQETQYF. DNA of the CDR3: TGTGCCAGCAGCTTATCTCCCCAGGGTCTCCAAGAGACCCAGTACTTC. The rearrangement uses TRBV7-6 and TRBJ2-5, with D possibly matching TRBD1 (5 bases). Germline CDR1 SGHVS, CDR2 FNYEAQ. V gave up 2 bases and J gave up 1 base, with 14 bases separating them. This CDR3 has 16 amino acids.

Regarding this clone: This CDR3 is also generated by other DNA sequences in the sample. The chain joins TRBV5-1 to TRBJ2-1; 8 nucleotides line up with TRBD2. The CDR3 has 15 amino acids. Germline assignment: CDR1 SGHRS and CDR2 YFSETQ. Germline trimming cut 0 bases from V and 3 bases from J; bases unmatched to any gene: 2. This chain's CDR3 is CASSLGLAGYNEQFF. In DNA, the CDR3 is TGCGCCAGCAGCTTGGGCCTAGCGGGCTACAATGAGCAGTTCTTC. Full variable domain (rest looked up from reference TRBV5-1 and TRBJ2-1): KAGVTQTPRYLIKTRGQQVTLSCSPISGHRSVSWYQQTPGQGLQFLFEYFSETQRNKGNFPGRFSGRQFSNSRSEMNVSTLELGDSALYLCASSLGLAGYNEQFFGPGTRLTVL.

V gene TRBV13 combines with J gene TRBJ2-5, with 8 nucleotides matching TRBD1. The CDR3 sequence is 15 residues long. Germline CDR1 PRHDT, CDR2 FYEKMQ (reference sequence). Trimming removed 1 base from V and 2 bases from J; junction bases left unmatched: 3. CDR3 coding DNA: TGTGCCAGCAGCTTAGTAGGACAGGGACAAGAGACCCAGTACTTC. Residues: CASSLVGQGQETQYF. Combining the CDR3 with reference TRBV13 and TRBJ2-5 gives the whole variable domain AAGVIQSPRHLIKEKRETATLKCYPIPRHDTVYWYQQGPGQDPQFLISFYEKMQSDKGSIPDRFSAQQFSDYHSELNMSSLELGDSALYFCASSLVGQGQETQYFGPGTRLLVL.